These 3 T cell receptor beta chains came from one sample sequenced in a study of blood T cells in healthy people across ages (dated by TCRdb to 2014 to 2015). Receptor libraries were prepared by 5' RACE. Sequencer: Illumina HiSeq 2500. A second PCR of roughly 7 to 12 cycles was run with a J-beta primer mix and a sample-barcoded 5' primer. The raw public reads went through TCRdb reprocessing: fastp at Q25, MiXCR clone calling, in-frame beta chains kept. Identical CDR3 proteins give one entry, which carries the most common genes and DNA. This sample is represented by roughly 500,000 distinct CDR3 sequences; roughly a quarter of them were singletons. The ten biggest clones cover about a fifth of the sample. Sequenced material: blood. These receptors were taken from a woman aged 70-85 years in good health.

Note on this clonotype: Mismatch with germline at one junction end may stem from a read error. In DNA form, the CDR3 reads TGTGCCAGCAGCGCCCTGAACCAGGAGACCCAGTACTTC. Its translation: CASSALNQETQYF. J is TRBJ2-5 and V is TRBV7-7, with D unclear. The CDR3 has 13 residues. CDR1 is SSHAT, CDR2 FNYEAQ, per germline (reference sequence).

This clonotype was counted a few times. The rearrangement joins TRBV27 to TRBJ2-7; D is unclear. This CDR3 spans 16 amino acids. Trimming removed 1 base at V and 2 bases at J, with 15 bases between. Germline V gene sequence: CDR1 MNHEY, CDR2 SMNVEV (reference sequence). CDR3 DNA sequence: TGTGCCAGCAGTTTATTGGCGGCAGGTTCGACCTACGAGCAGTACTTC. Amino acids: CASSLLAAGSTYEQYF.

In its sample, this clonotype was seen a few times. This sequence joins TRBV10-3 and TRBJ2-1, with TRBD1 identical over 7 bases. This CDR3 is 13 amino acids long. V trimming: 11 bases; J trimming: 6 bases; junction bases outside the gene matches: 10. CDR1 ENHRY and CDR2 SYGVKD come from the germline V gene. This CDR3 reads CAFGQAGGNEQFF. CDR3 nucleotide sequence: TGTGCCTTTGGACAGGCGGGCGGCAATGAGCAGTTCTTC.